What follows are 7 T cell receptor beta chains derived from one specimen sequenced in a study of human T cells and chemical hapten exposure. Time point in this sample: patch test 1, 2 weeks after DPC sensitization. Treatment noted: therapeutic diphenylcyclopropenone sensitization with weekly scalp DPC. MiXCR, run by TCRdb on the RACE reads, gives a single entry per CDR3 protein. Among 180,000 or so distinct CDR3 sequences, more than 14% were seen once, and the ten largest hold 1.5% to 2%. The material sequenced was whole blood, taken in connection with sensitization to the hapten diphenylcyclopropenone (DPC). Receptors originate from a woman aged 30 to 39 with alopecia areata. Some clones in this sample may be carry-over from other donors' samples.

J is TRBJ1-5 and V is TRBV28; D is undetermined. This CDR3 has 14 amino acids. Germline values: CDR1 MDHEN, CDR2 SYDVKM. V was shortened by 5 bases and J by 3 bases, with 11 bases between the two germline ends. The CDR3 is CASSVDNYNQPQHF. The CDR3 DNA follows: TGTGCCAGCAGTGTTGACAATTACAATCAGCCCCAGCATTTT.

This clonotype has only a few counts. V gene TRBV6-6 combines with J gene TRBJ1-5; no firm D call. Germline CDR1 MNHNY, CDR2 SVGAGI (reference sequence). This CDR3 has 15 residues. V was trimmed by 6 bases and J by 6 bases, leaving 18 bases between them. In nucleotides, the CDR3 is TGTGCCAGCAGCCAGGACTTTTTCGGAGGTCAGCCCCAGCATTTT. This sequence encodes CASSQDFFGGQPQHF.

V usage is TRBV14 and J usage is TRBJ2-3; TRBD1 matches 7 bases. The V segment lost 1 base and the J segment 2 bases; nucleotides outside the gene matches: 6. CDR1 SGHDN and CDR2 FVKESK come from the germline V gene. The CDR3 sequence is 16 residues long. The CDR3 protein is CASSQARDRFTDTQYF. The CDR3 nucleotides read TGTGCCAGCAGCCAAGCCCGGGACAGATTCACAGATACGCAGTATTTT.

This clonotype was counted only a few times. CDR3 bases: TGTGCCAGCGGGGAGGTACCTGGAAACACCATATATTTT. Protein: CASGEVPGNTIYF. The chain has TRBV7-2 and TRBJ1-3; unclear D gene. Trimming left V 8 bases short and J 2 bases short, with 10 bases between. The V gene's germline CDR1 is SGHTA and CDR2 FQGNSA. The CDR3 extends over 13 amino acids.

This clonotype was counted at least ten times. The CDR3 sequence is CASTPQYSYNSPLHF. CDR3 DNA sequence: TGTGCCAGCACTCCACAGTACTCCTATAATTCACCCCTCCACTTT. The chain joins TRBV28 to TRBJ1-6; D is ambiguous. The CDR3 is 15 residues long. Germline CDR1 and CDR2: MDHEN and SYDVKM. Trimming removed 7 bases at V and 0 bases at J, with 10 bases between.

At least ten counts were recorded for this clonotype. The J gene is TRBJ1-6, the V gene TRBV3-1; D is uncertain. The CDR3 totals 13 residues. Germline loops: CDR1 LGHDT, CDR2 YNNKEL (reference sequence). The germline V and J ends were trimmed by 1 base and 11 bases, with 9 bases remaining between them. The CDR3 DNA follows: TGTGCCAGCAGCCAAGTCCAGAAAACACCCCTCCACTTT. It yields the protein CASSQVQKTPLHF.

The table lists this clonotype with many counts. The chain couples TRBV11-2 to TRBJ1-5; D uncertain. This CDR3 contains 13 residues. The V end was cut by 1 base, the J end by 4 bases, with 5 bases between. Looked up from germline, CDR1 is SGHAT and CDR2 is FQNNGV. CDR3 sequence: CASSLGENQPQHF. CDR3 bases: TGTGCCAGCAGCTTAGGAGAAAATCAGCCCCAGCATTTT.